This paragraph reports one T cell receptor (beta chain). Authors' data handling: Estimated nucleated cell counts came from reference gene primer amplification. Repertoires were generated with immunoSEQ multiplex PCR, while TCRdb's copy carries only in-frame clones and drops some. V and J calls plus clone size are reproduced from that table; the DNA served to infer D and trimming. Counted here are over 250,000 clones, 83% occurring once; the ten biggest clones make up over 9%. This sample was included in a study of blood T cell repertoires in COVID-19. On the study more broadly: Sample material is recorded as cDNA or gDNA derived from T cells, B-cell-depleted T cells, or PBMCs.

Trimming shortened V by 6 bases and J by 0 bases, and 9 bases separated the two germline ends. Germline V CDR1 and CDR2: MDHEN, SYDVKM. This CDR3 comprises 15 residues. This TCR was sampled from a woman aged 50 to 65 who had recovered from COVID-19. What was sequenced was peripheral blood. V and J are TRBV28 and TRBJ2-6; no reliable D call. The CDR3 region is CASRFQYSGANVLTF. The CDR3 DNA reads as TGTGCCAGCAGATTTCAGTACTCTGGGGCCAACGTCCTGACTTTC.